This T cell receptor beta chain was recorded in a study of blood T cell repertoires in COVID-19. Across the whole study: COVID-19 samples collected from the United States, Italy and Spain covered acute and convalescent phases.

The assay was immunoSEQ multiplex PCR, and TCRdb's table has in-frame clones only and misses some. The sample has about 500,000 clones; about 88% are singletons. The TCR was taken from a man younger than 30 with COVID-19, enrolled during active disease. The sequenced material came from peripheral blood.

The CDR3 bases are TGTGCCAGCAGCCAAGGGGACAGGGGAGTTAGCTATGGCTACACCTTC. Encoded protein: CASSQGDRGVSYGYTF. The chain combines TRBV3-1 (or the pseudogene TRBV3-2) with TRBJ1-2, with 10 bases identical to TRBD1. The CDR3 is 16 residues long. The junction had 6 bases not matched to a gene; V was cut back by 1 base and J by 4 bases. CDR1 is LGHDT, CDR2 YNNKEL, per germline (reference sequence).